The next 14 T cell receptor beta chains were all read from a single sample in a study of OX40 agonist ivuxolimab in advanced cancers. Sequencing was performed with immunoSEQ multiplex PCR; in TCRdb, only in-frame clones are kept and a portion is missing. The repertoire holds roughly 120,000 clones, with over 85% as singletons. The source material was CD4+ or CD8+ T cells sorted from blood, sampled in a trial of the OX40 agonist ivuxolimab. The receptors originated from an adult with an advanced solid tumor such as melanoma, head and neck, liver or kidney cancer.

V gene TRBV5-1 combines with J gene TRBJ2-1; TRBD1 is a possible D gene (5 bases). CDR3 length equals 14 residues. CDR1 is SGHRS, CDR2 YFSETQ, per germline. Trimming took off 2 bases at V and 5 bases at J, with 11 bases between the two ends. The chain's CDR3 is CASSFGIQDNEQFF. The DNA for the CDR3 is TGCGCCAGCAGCTTCGGAATACAGGACAATGAGCAGTTCTTC.

The rearrangement joins TRBV7-6 to TRBJ2-2; TRBD2 might be the D (6 bases). CDR3 size: 16 residues. V was clipped by 6 bases and J by 0 bases, with 14 bases between them. CDR1 and CDR2 from the germline V gene are SGHVS and FNYEAQ. As DNA, the CDR3 is TGTGCCAGCAGACAAAGCGGCGGGGCGAACACCGGGGAGCTGTTTTTT. Protein: CASRQSGGANTGELFF.

V and J are TRBV10-2 and TRBJ2-7; TRBD1 might be the D (7 bases). Germline V gene lookup returns CDR1 WSHSY and CDR2 SAAADI. The CDR3 sequence is 16 residues long. Trimming shortened V by 3 bases and J by 12 bases, and 27 bases separated the two germline ends. The CDR3 nucleotides are TGCGCCAGCAGTGAATCCGGGGGAGTGAGTCGGGGACAGCGGTACTTC. Protein: CASSESGGVSRGQRYF.

About this clone itself: Its ends do not fully match the called genes, so a read error is possible. This chain connects TRBV7-7 to TRBJ2-3; D is possibly TRBD2 (5 bases). This CDR3 region has 15 residues. Germline CDR1 is SSHAT and CDR2 is FNYEAQ (reference sequence). CDR3 in DNA: TGTGCTAGCAGCTTGGACTGGGCTAGCACAGATACGCAGTATTTT. This codes for CASSLDWASTDTQYF.

The rearrangement links TRBV19 to TRBJ2-3, with TRBD2 matching 7 bases. The CDR3 extends over 14 amino acids. After removal of 6 bases from V and 4 bases from J, the junction contained 7 bases not matched to a gene. Per germline, CDR1 LNHDA and CDR2 SQIVND (reference sequence). The CDR3 loop is CASRGLAGSDTQYF. CDR3 DNA sequence: TGTGCCAGTAGAGGGTTAGCGGGTTCAGATACGCAGTATTTT.

This chain joins TRBV6-5 and TRBJ2-2; D perhaps matches TRBD1 (5 bases). Between the trimmed V and J ends, which lost 8 bases and 5 bases, there was a span of 9 bases. CDR1 MNHEY and CDR2 SVGAGI come from the germline V gene. The CDR3 has 12 residues. Here the CDR3 reads CASLGRTGELFF. As DNA, the CDR3 is TGTGCCAGCCTGGGGCGAACCGGGGAGCTGTTTTTT.

V gene TRBV30 combines with J gene TRBJ1-2, with D possibly matching TRBD1 (5 bases). The CDR3 covers 11 residues. Germline assignment: CDR1 GTSNPN and CDR2 SVGIG (reference sequence). Trimming pared 2 bases from V and 8 bases from J, leaving 9 bases between. The CDR3 nucleotides read TGTGCCTGGAGTTCTGGGACGGGCTACACCTTC. It specifies CAWSSGTGYTF.

This chain uses TRBV19 with TRBJ2-3; unclear D gene. The CDR3 runs to 14 residues. Trimming removed 2 bases from V and 0 bases from J, with 6 bases in between. Germline CDR1 is LNHDA and CDR2 is SQIVND (reference sequence). Here the CDR3 reads CASSISESTDTQYF. The CDR3 DNA is TGTGCCAGTAGTATAAGCGAAAGCACAGATACGCAGTATTTT.

Worth noting for this clone: Other nucleotide sequences in the sample specify the same CDR3. This rearrangement joins TRBV7-2 to TRBJ2-7; possible D gene TRBD2, 6 bases. The CDR3 covers 15 residues. V was shortened by 3 bases and J by 0 bases, with 12 bases between the two germline ends. Germline lookup yields CDR1 SGHTA and CDR2 FQGNSA. The CDR3 spells CASSLAGLSSYEQYF. CDR3 nucleotides: TGTGCCAGCAGCTTGGCGGGACTGAGCTCCTACGAGCAGTACTTC.

The chain carries TRBV19 and TRBJ1-5; 8 positions agree with TRBD1. The CDR3 sequence is 14 residues long. Germline CDR1 LNHDA, CDR2 SQIVND (reference sequence). V shed 4 bases, J shed 5 bases, and the junction held 4 bases outside the gene matches. The CDR3 region is CASSKTGDHQPQHF. For the CDR3, the DNA is TGTGCCAGTAGTAAGACAGGGGACCATCAGCCCCAGCATTTT.

V is TRBV28 and J is TRBJ2-5; the D is unclear. The ends were cut back, 6 bases at V and 2 bases at J, with 4 bases in the middle. The CDR3 is made up of 11 amino acids. Germline CDR1 reads MDHEN; CDR2 reads SYDVKM. The CDR3 is CASRGQETQYF. DNA of the CDR3: TGTGCCAGCAGGGGACAAGAGACCCAGTACTTC.

V is TRBV6-6 and J is TRBJ2-5; no clear D. Trimming pared 0 bases from V and 3 bases from J, leaving 8 bases between. Germline CDR1 is MNHNY and CDR2 is SVGAGI (reference sequence). This CDR3 spans 14 amino acids. The CDR3 nucleotides are TGTGCCAGCAGTTACTCGGCGGTAGAAGAGACCCAGTACTTC. This translates into CASSYSAVEETQYF.

The rearrangement links TRBV2 to TRBJ1-5; D might be TRBD1 (5 bases). The CDR3 runs to 15 residues. CDR1 is SNHLY and CDR2 is FYNNEI in the germline V gene. Trimming pared 6 bases from V and 9 bases from J, leaving 21 bases between. Written as DNA, the CDR3 is TGTGCCAGCAGCAGCGATCAGGGTTTCGGGCGGCCCCAGCATTTT. Protein sequence: CASSSDQGFGRPQHF. The whole variable domain, remainder taken from reference TRBV2 and TRBJ1-5, is EPEVTQTPSHQVTQMGQEVILRCVPISNHLYFYWYRQILGQKVEFLVSFYNNEISEKSEIFDDQFSVERPDGSNFTLKIRSTKLEDSAMYFCASSSDQGFGRPQHFGDGTRLSIL.

The chain combines TRBV7-2 with TRBJ1-1, with 7 bases that match TRBD1. CDR1 SGHTA and CDR2 FQGNSA come from the germline V gene. This CDR3 is built from 15 residues. Trimming took 1 base from V and 1 from J; bases not matched to a gene: 3. CDR3 sequence reads: CASSLVTGANTEAFF. The CDR3 nucleotides read TGTGCCAGCAGCTTAGTTACAGGGGCGAACACTGAAGCTTTCTTT.